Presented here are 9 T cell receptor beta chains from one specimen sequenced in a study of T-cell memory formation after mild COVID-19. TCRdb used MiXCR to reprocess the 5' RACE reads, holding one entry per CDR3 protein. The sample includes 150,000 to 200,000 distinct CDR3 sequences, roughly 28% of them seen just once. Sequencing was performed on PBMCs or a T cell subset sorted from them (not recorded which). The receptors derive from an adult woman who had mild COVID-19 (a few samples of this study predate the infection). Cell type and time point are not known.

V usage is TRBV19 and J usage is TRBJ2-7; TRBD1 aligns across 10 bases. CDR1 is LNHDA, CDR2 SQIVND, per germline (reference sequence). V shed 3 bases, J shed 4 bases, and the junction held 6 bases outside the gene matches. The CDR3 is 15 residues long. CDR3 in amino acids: CASSIPGQGFYEQYF. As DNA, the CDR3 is TGTGCCAGTAGTATTCCGGGACAGGGGTTTTACGAGCAGTACTTC.

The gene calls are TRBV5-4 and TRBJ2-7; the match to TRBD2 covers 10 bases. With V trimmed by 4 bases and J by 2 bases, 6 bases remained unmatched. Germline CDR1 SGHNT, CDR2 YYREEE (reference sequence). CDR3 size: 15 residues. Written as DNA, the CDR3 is TGTGCCAGCAGCAATATTCTAGCGGGGGCCTACGAGCAGTACTTC. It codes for CASSNILAGAYEQYF.

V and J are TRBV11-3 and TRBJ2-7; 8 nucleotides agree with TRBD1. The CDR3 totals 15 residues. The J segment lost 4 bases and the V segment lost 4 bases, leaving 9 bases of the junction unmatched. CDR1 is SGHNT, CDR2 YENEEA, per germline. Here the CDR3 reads CASSYDRGSQYEQYF. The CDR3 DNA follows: TGTGCCAGCAGCTACGACAGGGGCAGTCAGTACGAGCAGTACTTC.

This CDR3 reads CASSPQDSNTGELFF. The CDR3 region has the DNA TGTGCCAGTAGCCCACAGGACTCGAACACCGGGGAGCTGTTTTTT. V gene TRBV19 combines with J gene TRBJ2-2; D possibly matches TRBD1 or TRBD2 (5 bases each). V lost 6 bases and J lost 0, with 11 bases in between. Germline V CDR1 and CDR2: LNHDA, SQIVND (reference sequence). The CDR3 spans 15 residues.

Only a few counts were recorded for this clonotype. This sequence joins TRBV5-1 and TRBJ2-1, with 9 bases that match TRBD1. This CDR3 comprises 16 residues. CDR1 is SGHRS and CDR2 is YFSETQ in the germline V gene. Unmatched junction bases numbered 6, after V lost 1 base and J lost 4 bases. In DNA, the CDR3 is TGCGCCAGCAGCTTGTCGCCGGGACAGGGTTACAATGAGCAGTTCTTC. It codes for CASSLSPGQGYNEQFF.

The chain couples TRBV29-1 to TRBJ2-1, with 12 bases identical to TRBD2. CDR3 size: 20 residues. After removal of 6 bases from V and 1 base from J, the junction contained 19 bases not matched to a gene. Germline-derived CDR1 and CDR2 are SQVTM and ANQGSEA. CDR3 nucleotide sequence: TGCAGCGTCGGGACGAAAACGGGGACTAGCGGGTGGATATCCTACAATGAGCAGTTCTTC. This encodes CSVGTKTGTSGWISYNEQFF.

DNA of the CDR3: TGCAGCGTTGGACAGGGGGTTGTCCGATACCTCACAGATACGCAGTATTTT. The encoded protein is CSVGQGVVRYLTDTQYF. The chain has TRBV29-1 and TRBJ2-3; 9 bases fit TRBD1. J lost 2 bases, V lost 4 bases, and 13 bases had no gene match. Germline CDR1 and CDR2: SQVTM and ANQGSEA. This CDR3 is built from 17 residues.

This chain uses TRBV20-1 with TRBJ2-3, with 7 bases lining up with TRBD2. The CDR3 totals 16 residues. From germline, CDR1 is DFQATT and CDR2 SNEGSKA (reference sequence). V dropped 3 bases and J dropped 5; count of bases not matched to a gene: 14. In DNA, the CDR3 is TGCAGTGCTAGCCCTCGGGTGCGGGAGCATAGAGATACGCAGTATTTT. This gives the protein CSASPRVREHRDTQYF.

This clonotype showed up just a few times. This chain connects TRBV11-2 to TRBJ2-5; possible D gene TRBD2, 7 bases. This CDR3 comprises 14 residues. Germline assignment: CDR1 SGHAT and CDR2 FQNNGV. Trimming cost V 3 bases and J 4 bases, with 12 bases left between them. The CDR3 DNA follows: TGTGCCAGCAGCTTTCGGGGGGCAGGAGAGACCCAGTACTTC. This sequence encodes CASSFRGAGETQYF.